This TCR beta chain comes out of a study of T-cell memory formation after mild COVID-19. At the level of the study: TCR clusters were mostly confined to one donor each. Study-level findings and limits: Whereas later expanders leaned CD4+, clones contracting day 15 to 85 showed a balanced CD4/CD8 makeup. CD4+ clones that contracted lay mainly in CM and EM; CD8+ ones lay in EMRA.

A single record per CDR3 protein comes from TCRdb applying MiXCR to the 5' RACE reads. The sample shows roughly 450,000 distinct CDR3 sequences, about 20% of them seen only once. This clonotype has a handful of counts. Its antigen is currently unknown. The V and J ends lost 4 bases and 0 bases respectively, with 10 bases between them. The CDR3 length is 15 residues. Germline V gives CDR1 SGHTA, CDR2 FQGNSA. The sequence was collected from an adult woman who had mild COVID-19 (a few samples of this study predate the infection). Cell type and time point are not known. The chain links TRBV7-2 to TRBJ2-4, with D tentatively TRBD2 (5 bases). The sequencing sample was made of PBMCs or a T cell subset sorted from them (not recorded which). The CDR3 sequence is CASSWGAVAKNIQYF. The CDR3 DNA is TGTGCCAGCAGCTGGGGAGCGGTAGCCAAAAACATTCAGTACTTC.